Below are 23 T cell receptor beta chains sequenced from a single sample in a study of T cells in women clearing cervical HPV infection. Generated by immunoSEQ multiplex PCR, the TCRdb table keeps only in-frame clones and is missing some. This listing includes roughly 20,000 clones. The sequenced material came from blood buffy coat. These receptors all stem from a woman between 18 and 75 years old with a cervical HPV16 infection that either progressed to CIN3+ or cleared (not recorded which).

Worth noting for this clone: Read sequence stops 3 residues before the CDR3 end, and the germline J gene provides the missing end. The genes are TRBV7-2 and TRBJ2-2; TRBD2 is a possible D gene (7 bases). The ends were cut back, 7 bases at V and 4 bases at J, with 13 bases in the middle. CDR3 length: 14 amino acids. Germline assignment: CDR1 SGHTA and CDR2 FQGNSA. The covered CDR3 bases are TGTGCCAGCACCCGAGGGGGGGGCACCGGGGAG. Encoded protein: CASTRGGGTGE. The whole CDR3 reads CASTRGGGTGELFF.

Worth noting for this clone: Read sequence stops 3 residues before the CDR3 end, and the germline J gene provides the missing end. This chain connects TRBV19 to TRBJ2-1; maybe TRBD1 (6 bases). This CDR3 comprises 15 residues. Looked up from germline, CDR1 is LNHDA and CDR2 is SQIVND (reference sequence). V gave up 5 bases and J gave up 0 bases, with 11 bases separating them. The CDR3 spells CASSPTTGSYNEQFF. The DNA read from the CDR3 is TGTGCCAGTAGTCCCACGACAGGCTCCTACAATGAG.

Regarding this clone: The read finishes 3 residues shy of the CDR3 end, and the germline J gene is used to complete it. The rearrangement links TRBV5-5 to TRBJ2-3, with 7 bases matching TRBD2. The CDR3 sequence is 15 residues long. Germline values: CDR1 SGHKS, CDR2 YYEKEE (reference sequence). CDR3 bases read: TGTGCCAGCAGCACCCGGGGGGATAGCAATCAGCCG. This encodes CASSTRGDSNQP. The full CDR3 reads CASSTRGDSNQPQYF.

In the case of this clone: The read terminates 3 residues ahead of where the CDR3 ends, so the germline J gene completes it. The chain has TRBV6-4 and TRBJ1-2; 10 nucleotides align to TRBD1. The CDR3 contains 15 residues. Germline CDR1 MRHNA, CDR2 SNTAGT. The CDR3 region is CASSDSTGGYNDYTF. The DNA read from the CDR3 is TGTGCCAGCAGTGACTCGACAGGGGGCTACAATGAC.

As to this clone: The read comes to an end 3 residues before the CDR3 does, leaving the germline J gene to fill in the end. V and J are TRBV6-2 or TRBV6-3 and TRBJ1-5; D might be TRBD1 (6 bases). This CDR3 has 15 residues. CDR1 is MNHEY, CDR2 SVGEGT, per germline. The V gene lost 7 bases and the J gene lost 0 bases, with 13 bases spanning the gap. The CDR3 bases that were read are TGTGCCAGCACCCGAGGACAGTATAGCAATCAGCCC. It translates to CASTRGQYSNQP. Given in full, the CDR3 is CASTRGQYSNQPQHF.

CDR3 sequence: CASSGQGTNTGELFF. CDR3 DNA, as far as it was read: TGCGCCAGCAGCGGACAGGGGACGAACACCGGGGAG. V and J are TRBV5-1 and TRBJ2-2; TRBD1 matches 9 bases. From the germline J gene comes the end of the CDR3, since the read stops 3 residues before it. Unmatched junction bases numbered 1, after V lost 4 bases and J lost 0 bases. This CDR3 contains 15 residues. Germline V gene lookup returns CDR1 SGHRS and CDR2 YFSETQ. The entire variable domain, with the rest obtained from reference TRBV5-1 and TRBJ2-2, is as follows: KAGVTQTPRYLIKTRGQQVTLSCSPISGHRSVSWYQQTPGQGLQFLFEYFSETQRNKGNFPGRFSGRQFSNSRSEMNVSTLELGDSALYLCASSGQGTNTGELFFGEGSRLTVL.

Concerning this clone: The read ends 3 residues early relative to the CDR3; the germline J gene fills the gap. The rearrangement links TRBV5-1 to TRBJ2-7; D possibly corresponds to TRBD1 (5 bases). This CDR3 has 14 amino acids. From germline, CDR1 is SGHRS and CDR2 YFSETQ. V was pared by 0 bases and J by 5 bases, with 12 bases between. The CDR3 region is CASSLGQGGDEQYF. Incomplete CDR3 DNA: TGCGCCAGCAGCTTGGGGCAGGGTGGGGACGAG.

On this clone: The read ends 3 residues early relative to the CDR3; the germline J gene fills the gap. The chain is built from TRBV20-1 and TRBJ2-2; tentative D call: TRBD1 (6 bases). The V end lost 2 bases, the J end lost 5 bases, and 9 bases lay between the germline ends. This CDR3 contains 13 residues. The germline V gene has CDR1 DFQATT and CDR2 SNEGSKA (reference sequence). CDR3 DNA (partial): TGCAGTGCTAGACCCACAGGGACCGGGGAG. This sequence encodes CSARPTGTGE. Given in full, the CDR3 is CSARPTGTGELFF.

As regards this clone: The CDR3 end is not reached by the read, which stops 3 residues before it; the germline J gene fills it in. The chain couples TRBV7-3 to TRBJ1-6, with D unresolved. The germline gives CDR1 SGHTA, CDR2 FQGTGA. V was cut by 7 bases and J by 0 bases, with 19 bases left in between. The CDR3 covers 18 residues. Incomplete CDR3 DNA: TGTGCCAGCAACCGCACACCAGGTGGTCGCTCCTATAATTCACCC. Residues: CASNRTPGGRSYNSP. The entire CDR3 protein is CASNRTPGGRSYNSPLHF. The whole variable domain, filled in from reference TRBV7-3 and TRBJ1-6, reads GAGVSQTPSNKVTEKGKYVELRCDPISGHTALYWYRQSLGQGPEFLIYFQGTGAADDSGLPNDRFFAVRPEGSVSTLKIQRTERGDSAVYLCASNRTPGGRSYNSPLHFGNGTRLTVT.

Concerning this clone itself: The read comes to an end 3 residues before the CDR3 does, leaving the germline J gene to fill in the end. The chain carries TRBV5-1 and TRBJ1-1; possible D gene TRBD1, 5 bases. CDR1 and CDR2 from the germline V gene are SGHRS and YFSETQ. V lost 4 bases and J lost 4, with 23 bases in between. The CDR3 is 17 amino acids. The covered CDR3 bases are TGCGCCAGCAGCCCAACCCGAGCCCTCATAAGGGGCACTGAA. Its translation: CASSPTRALIRGTE. The complete CDR3 reads CASSPTRALIRGTEAFF.

As to this clone: The read gets to within 3 residues of the CDR3 end, and the germline J gene fills in the rest. The J gene is TRBJ2-7, the V gene TRBV28, with D perhaps matching TRBD1 (7 bases). This CDR3 region has 15 residues. Germline-derived CDR1 and CDR2 are MDHEN and SYDVKM. Trimming removed 3 bases at V and 5 bases at J, with 17 bases between. The DNA read from the CDR3 is TGTGCCAGCAGTTTCTTACAGGGGAGGTCTGACGAG. This sequence encodes CASSFLQGRSDE. The CDR3 in its entirety is CASSFLQGRSDEQYF. The complete variable domain, with remaining parts taken from reference TRBV28 and TRBJ2-7, reads DVKVTQSSRYLVKRTGEKVFLECVQDMDHENMFWYRQDPGLGLRLIYFSYDVKMKEKGDIPEGYSVSREKKERFSLILESASTNQTSMYLCASSFLQGRSDEQYFGPGTRLTVT.

On this clone itself: The read stops 3 residues short of the end of the CDR3; the missing end is completed from the germline J gene. V gene TRBV5-1 combines with J gene TRBJ1-1; D might be TRBD1 (6 bases). The germline V gene has CDR1 SGHRS and CDR2 YFSETQ. This CDR3 region has 14 residues. The CDR3 loop reads CASSLAFGQREAFF. The sequenced CDR3 bases are TGCGCCAGCAGCTTGGCCTTTGGACAGAGAGAA.

Details on this clone: The CDR3 end is not reached by the read, which stops 3 residues before it; the germline J gene fills it in. This chain joins TRBV5-1 and TRBJ2-2; possible D gene TRBD1, 5 bases. The germline V gene has CDR1 SGHRS and CDR2 YFSETQ. The CDR3 sequence is 14 residues long. The germline V and J ends were trimmed by 6 bases and 0 bases, with 9 bases remaining between them. CDR3 residues: CASTDRANTGELFF. CDR3 bases read: TGCGCCAGCACCGACAGAGCGAACACCGGGGAG.

CDR3: CASSLYGGGAGGELFF. The sequenced part of the CDR3 DNA is TGTGCCAGCAGCTTATACGGCGGGGGGGCCGGAGGGGAG. V usage is TRBV7-3 and J usage is TRBJ2-2, with TRBD2 matching over 9 bases. The CDR3 end is not reached by the read, which stops 3 residues before it; the germline J gene fills it in. Germline CDR1 is SGHTA and CDR2 is FQGTGA. The CDR3 is 16 amino acids. With V trimmed by 2 bases and J by 8 bases, 9 bases remained unmatched.

Comment on this clone: The read ends 3 residues before the CDR3 terminus; that terminus is restored from the germline J gene. V and J are TRBV2 and TRBJ1-2; D ambiguous. This CDR3 comprises 13 residues. Per germline, CDR1 SNHLY and CDR2 FYNNEI. Here the CDR3 reads CASSLSPTYDYTF. CDR3 bases read: TGTGCCAGCAGTTTAAGCCCCACCTACGAC.

The CDR3 loop reads CASSPRLAGDDYTF. CDR3 DNA, as far as it was read: TGTGCCAGCAGTCCGAGACTAGCGGGGGACGAC. J is TRBJ1-2 and V is TRBV6-2 or TRBV6-3; a possible D gene is TRBD1 (5 bases). The CDR3 end is not reached by the read, which stops 3 residues before it; the germline J gene fills it in. Germline lookup yields CDR1 MNHEY and CDR2 SVGEGT. The CDR3 spans 14 residues.

A remark on this clone: The read comes to an end 3 residues before the CDR3 does, leaving the germline J gene to fill in the end. The chain combines TRBV20-1 with TRBJ1-1, with D perhaps TRBD1 (6 bases). The CDR3 loop spans 13 amino acids. Trimming left V 1 base short and J 5 bases short, with 11 bases between. Germline-derived CDR1 and CDR2 are DFQATT and SNEGSKA (reference sequence). The sequenced CDR3 bases are TGCAGTGCTAGAGTAGGGGGGGGGACTGAA. It translates to CSARVGGGTE. In full, the CDR3 is CSARVGGGTEAFF.

Details on this clone: The sequenced fragment ends 3 residues before the CDR3 boundary, so the rest is inferred from the germline J gene. Within the sample, other DNA sequences also encode this same CDR3. The genes are TRBV30 and TRBJ1-3; tentative D call: TRBD1 (6 bases). This CDR3 has 15 amino acids. CDR1 is GTSNPN and CDR2 is SVGIG in the germline V gene (reference sequence). Trimming took off 1 base at V and 0 bases at J, with 10 bases between the two ends. CDR3 loop: CAWSAGTNSGNTIYF. The CDR3 bases that were read are TGTGCCTGGAGTGCCGGGACAAACTCTGGAAACACC.

Concerning this clone itself: The read comes to an end 3 residues before the CDR3 does, leaving the germline J gene to fill in the end. The V call is TRBV20-1, the J call TRBJ2-3; perhaps TRBD1 as D (7 bases). The CDR3 runs 15 residues. The germline CDR1 and CDR2 sequences are DFQATT and SNEGSKA (reference sequence). The CDR3 is CSARDSQGGRQPQYF. CDR3 DNA (partial): TGCAGTGCTAGAGATTCCCAGGGGGGACGTCAGCCG.

Note on this clone: Coverage ceases 3 residues before the CDR3 finishes, and the germline J gene fills in the end. The V and J genes are TRBV30 and TRBJ1-2, with no clear D. This CDR3 comprises 13 residues. CDR1 is GTSNPN, CDR2 SVGIG, per germline (reference sequence). The covered CDR3 bases are TGTGCCTGGAGTCCAGGACTAGCAGGTGAC. It yields the protein CAWSPGLAGD. The entire CDR3 protein is CAWSPGLAGDYTF.

A note on this clone: With the read ending 3 residues before the CDR3 end, the germline J gene is used to fill in that end. V usage is TRBV20-1 and J usage is TRBJ2-3; 7 bases align to TRBD2. The trim removed 3 bases at V and 0 bases at J, leaving 6 bases unmatched. Looked up from germline, CDR1 is DFQATT and CDR2 is SNEGSKA (reference sequence). The CDR3 totals 15 residues. CDR3 sequence reads: CSARGRGSSTDTQYF. The sequenced part of the CDR3 DNA is TGCAGTGCTAGGGGGCGGGGGTCTAGCACAGATACG.

On this clone itself: The read comes to an end 3 residues before the CDR3 does, leaving the germline J gene to fill in the end. The rearrangement links TRBV7-6 to TRBJ2-1, with 9 bases aligning to TRBD2. V was clipped by 1 base and J by 9 bases; unmatched bases: 10. Germline CDR1 is SGHVS and CDR2 is FNYEAQ. The CDR3 runs 16 residues. The CDR3 region is CASSLGERGAVGEQFF. The covered CDR3 bases are TGTGCCAGCAGCTTAGGGGAGCGGGGGGCCGTGGGTGAG.

Details on this clone: The missing CDR3 end, 3 residues past where the read stops, is filled in from the germline J gene. This chain links TRBV5-4 with TRBJ2-2; 8 nucleotides match TRBD2. The CDR3 spans 16 residues. The V gene end was trimmed by 3 bases and the J gene end by 2 bases; junction bases not matched to a gene: 6. Looked up from germline, CDR1 is SGHNT and CDR2 is YYREEE (reference sequence). The CDR3 spells CASSSASGFNTGELFF. CDR3 DNA (partial): TGTGCCAGCAGCTCCGCTAGCGGGTTTAACACCGGGGAG.